These T cell receptor beta chains were read from a single sample in a study of blood T cell repertoires in COVID-19. TCRdb keeps only in-frame clones here, not all; method: immunoSEQ multiplex PCR. The sample records 20,000 to 25,000 clones, 80% to 95% being singletons. The sample taken for sequencing was peripheral blood. These receptor sequences come from a human donor in a cohort sampled during active COVID-19. Each CDR3 is given with its conserved first and last residue. The D gene is left open where the match is weak. Size is omitted from some rows. Given values are once, few, many or a class for expanded clones.

V	D	J	size	DNA	CDR3
TRBV5-1	.	TRBJ1-4	once	TGCGCCAGCAGCTTGGGACCCTCGGGGGAAAAACTGTTTTTT	CASSLGPSGEKLFF
TRBV3-1/TRBV3-2	.	TRBJ2-5	.	TGTGCCAGCAGCCAAGACCGCCAAGAGACCCAGTACTTC	CASSQDRQETQYF
TRBV11-2	.	TRBJ1-2	.	TGTGCCAGCAGCTCCAGATTTCGCTACACCTTC	CASSSRFRYTF
TRBV7-9	TRBD2	TRBJ2-7	.	TGTGCCAGCAGCCAACCCACGGGACTAGCGGCGATTATCTACGAGCAGTACTTC	CASSQPTGLAAIIYEQYF
TRBV6-1	TRBD1	TRBJ1-2	.	TGTGCCAGCAGTGAGACAGGGGCCCACTATGGCTACACCTTC	CASSETGAHYGYTF
TRBV9	.	TRBJ1-1	.	TGTGCCAGCAGCCCCCAGTACACTGAAGCTTTCTTT	CASSPQYTEAFF
TRBV5-1	.	TRBJ2-2	.	TGCGCCAGCAATGCAGGCAACACCGGGGAGCTGTTTTTT	CASNAGNTGELFF
TRBV9	.	TRBJ2-3	.	TGTGCCAGCAGCGTGGAGGGTATAAGCACAGATACGCAGTATTTT	CASSVEGISTDTQYF
TRBV29-1	TRBD1	TRBJ2-3	.	TGCAGCGTTGAAGCGGGGACAGCTAGCACAGATACGCAGTATTTT	CSVEAGTASTDTQYF
TRBV7-8	.	TRBJ2-3	.	TGTGCCAGCACCCAGGGGAGGGGTTCGGATACGCAGTATTTT	CASTQGRGSDTQYF
TRBV19	TRBD1	TRBJ1-1	once	TGTGCCAGTAGTATAGGGGACAGGGTCATGAACACTGAAGCTTTCTTT	CASSIGDRVMNTEAFF
TRBV19	TRBD2	TRBJ2-7	.	TGTGCCAGCCAATTGGGACTAGCGGGGGGTCCGTACGAGCAGTACTTC	CASQLGLAGGPYEQYF
TRBV4-2	.	TRBJ1-1	.	TGTGCCAGCAGCCTCTACGATGGCGAGGGGGCTGAAGCTTTCTTT	CASSLYDGEGAEAFF
TRBV27	.	TRBJ2-6	.	TGTGCCAGCAGAGAACAACCTGGGGCCAACGTCCTGACTTTC	CASREQPGANVLTF
TRBV5-1	.	TRBJ1-1	.	TGCGCCAGCAGCTTGGTTCTAGGACAGCACACTGAAGCTTTCTTT	CASSLVLGQHTEAFF
TRBV6-6	TRBD1	TRBJ2-7	.	TGTGCCAGCAGTTACGTCCCGGGACAGCCTTACGAGCAGTACTTC	CASSYVPGQPYEQYF
TRBV6-6	TRBD1	TRBJ2-7	once	TGTGCCAGTTGGGAGACAGGGGCCCACGAGCAGTACTTC	CASWETGAHEQYF
TRBV30	.	TRBJ1-2	.	TGTGCCTGGAGTGTAGATGGACTCCCTGGGGGCTACACCTTC	CAWSVDGLPGGYTF
TRBV7-9	TRBD1	TRBJ1-4	.	TGTGCCAGCAGGCCCGGGACAGGGTATGAAAAACTGTTTTTT	CASRPGTGYEKLFF
TRBV11-2	TRBD2	TRBJ2-5	.	TGTGCCAGCAGCTTAGACGCACTAGCGGGGGTAGAGACCCAGTACTTC	CASSLDALAGVETQYF
TRBV21-1	.	TRBJ2-1	.	TGTGCCAGTATCACAGGGGTTTGTTACAATGAGCAGTTCTTC	CASITGVCYNEQFF
TRBV6-2/TRBV6-3	.	TRBJ1-5	few	TGTGCCAGCAGTTCAAGACAAAATAATCAGCCCCAGCATTTT	CASSSRQNNQPQHF
TRBV5-6	TRBD1	TRBJ2-7	.	TGTGCCAGCAGCTCCTCCGGGACAGTCTACGAGCAGTACTTC	CASSSSGTVYEQYF
TRBV30	.	TRBJ1-2	.	TGTGCCTGGACCCCGGACACCCTTTCCTATGGCTACACCTTC	CAWTPDTLSYGYTF
TRBV10-2	.	TRBJ2-3	.	TGCGCCAGCAAGTGGCCAGACTACACAGATACGCAGTATTTT	CASKWPDYTDTQYF
TRBV9	.	TRBJ2-1	once	TGTGCCAGCAGCGTACCTTCGGGTGGAGGATACAATGAGCAGTTCTTC	CASSVPSGGGYNEQFF